These 2 T cell receptor beta chains were sequenced from one sample in a study of blood T cells in healthy people across ages. Sample-barcoded 5' priming and a J-beta primer mix drove a second PCR of 7 to 11 cycles. TCRdb used MiXCR to reprocess the 5' RACE reads, holding one entry per CDR3 protein. The data contain about a million distinct CDR3 sequences, roughly two fifths of them seen just once; the ten biggest clones take up around 13%. The sequencing sample was made of blood. Source of these receptors: a man aged 18 to 35 in good health.

This clonotype turned up a few times. This sequence joins TRBV5-6 and TRBJ1-2, with D hard to call. CDR1 is SGHDT, CDR2 YYEEEE, per germline. The CDR3 covers 14 residues. Trimming cost V 0 bases and J 4 bases, with 10 bases left between them. CDR3 in amino acids: CASSLGASIYGYTF. The CDR3 coding sequence is TGTGCCAGCAGCTTGGGTGCCTCCATCTATGGCTACACCTTC.

This clonotype was detected many times. The V gene is TRBV12-3 or TRBV12-4, the J gene TRBJ2-1; D remains unclear. This CDR3 contains 14 residues. V was trimmed by 1 base and J by 3 bases, leaving 7 bases between them. DNA of the CDR3: TGTGCCAGCAGTTTAGAGGCTATCTACAATGAGCAGTTCTTC. As protein: CASSLEAIYNEQFF.